This T cell receptor (beta chain) was found in a study of blood T cell repertoires in COVID-19. On the study more broadly: Acute and convalescent COVID-19 specimens originated in the United States, Italy and Spain. Sources were T cells, B-cell-depleted T cells, or PBMCs; the material itself was cDNA or gDNA.

Notes on this clone: At one boundary the junction diverges from the germline segment, which might be a read error.

Authors' processing steps: Using reference gene primer amplification, nucleated cell counts were estimated. The method was immunoSEQ multiplex PCR; TCRdb's version includes in-frame clones alone and lacks a portion of them. The DNA gave D and trimming, while V, J and clone size come from that table. The data show under 170,000 clones, about 90% seen once. The CDR3 is 12 residues long. Looked up from germline, CDR1 is MNHEY and CDR2 is SVGAGI. This sequence was found in a woman aged 55-69 years with active or convalescent COVID-19. The specimen was peripheral blood. V gene TRBV6-5 combines with J gene TRBJ2-7, with unresolved D. The CDR3 sequence is CASMRNPYKQYF. In DNA form, the CDR3 reads TGTGCCAGCATGAGGAACCCCTACAAGCAGTACTTC.